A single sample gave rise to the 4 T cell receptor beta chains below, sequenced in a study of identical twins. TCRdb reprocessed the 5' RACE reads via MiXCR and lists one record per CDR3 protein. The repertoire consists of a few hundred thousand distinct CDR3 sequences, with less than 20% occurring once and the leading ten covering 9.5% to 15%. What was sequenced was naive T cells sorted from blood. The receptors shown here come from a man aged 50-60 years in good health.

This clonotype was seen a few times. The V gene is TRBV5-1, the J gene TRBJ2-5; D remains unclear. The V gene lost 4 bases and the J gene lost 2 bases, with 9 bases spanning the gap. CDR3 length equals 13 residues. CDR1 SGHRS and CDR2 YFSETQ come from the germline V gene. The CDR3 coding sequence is TGCGCCAGCAGCATAGGACGTCAAGAGACCCAGTACTTC. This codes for CASSIGRQETQYF.

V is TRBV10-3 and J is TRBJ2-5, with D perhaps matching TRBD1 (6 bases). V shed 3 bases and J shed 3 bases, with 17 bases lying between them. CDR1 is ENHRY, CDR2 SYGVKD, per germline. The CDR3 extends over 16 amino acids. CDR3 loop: CAISDPSGPGEETQYF. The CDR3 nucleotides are TGTGCCATCAGTGACCCCTCGGGCCCAGGGGAAGAGACCCAGTACTTC.

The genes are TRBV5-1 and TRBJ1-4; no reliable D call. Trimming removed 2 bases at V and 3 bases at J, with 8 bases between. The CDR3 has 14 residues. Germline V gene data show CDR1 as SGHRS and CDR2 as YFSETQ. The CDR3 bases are TGCGCCAGCAGCTTAGAGAGGGCTAATGAAAAACTGTTTTTT. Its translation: CASSLERANEKLFF.

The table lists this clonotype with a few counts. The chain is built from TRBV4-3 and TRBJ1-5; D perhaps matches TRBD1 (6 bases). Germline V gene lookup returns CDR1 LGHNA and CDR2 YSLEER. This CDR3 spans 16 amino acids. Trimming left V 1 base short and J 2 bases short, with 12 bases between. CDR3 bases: TGCGCCAGCAGCCAAGGCACAGGGACGGGCAATCAGCCCCAGCATTTT. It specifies CASSQGTGTGNQPQHF.